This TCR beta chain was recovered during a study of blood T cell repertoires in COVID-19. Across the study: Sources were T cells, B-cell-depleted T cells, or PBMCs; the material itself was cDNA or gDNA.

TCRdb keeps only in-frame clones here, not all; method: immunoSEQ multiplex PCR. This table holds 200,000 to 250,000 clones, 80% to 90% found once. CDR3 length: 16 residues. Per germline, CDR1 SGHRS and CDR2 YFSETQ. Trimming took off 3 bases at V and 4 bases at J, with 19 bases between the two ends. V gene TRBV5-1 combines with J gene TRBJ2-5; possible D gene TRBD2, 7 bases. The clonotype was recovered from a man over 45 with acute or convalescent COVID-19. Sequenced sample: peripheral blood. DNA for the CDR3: TGCGCCAGCAGCTGGAGGGGTTCGGGGGGCTCAGAGACCCAGTACTTC. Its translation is CASSWRGSGGSETQYF.